Listed below are T cell receptor beta chains from one sample, sequenced in a study of blood T cell repertoires in COVID-19. Sequenced by immunoSEQ multiplex PCR; TCRdb stores in-frame clones only, minus some. Of 330,000 or so clones listed, around 87% are singletons. Source material: PBMCs or T cells enriched from blood (not recorded which). The receptors were sampled from a man between 40 and 49 years old in a cohort exposed to, infected with or recovered from COVID-19 (not recorded which). The CDR3 runs from the conserved cysteine through the conserved F or W.

j_gene	v_gene	CDR3aa
TRBJ1-2	TRBV5-6	CASSLDETEVYYGYTF
TRBJ2-2	TRBV5-4	CASSLNRGTGELFF
TRBJ1-4	TRBV7-9	CASSSGQSDEKLFF
TRBJ1-2	TRBV19	CASTGGTGPVWNYGYTF
TRBJ2-5	TRBV9	CASSPQAEPKETQYF
TRBJ1-6	TRBV5-1	CASSLAQGNSPLHF
TRBJ1-1	TRBV28	CASRSLGRGDTEAFF
TRBJ2-7	TRBV28	CASGRALGEQYF
TRBJ1-4	TRBV6-5	CASSRTDQSEKLFF
TRBJ1-6	TRBV27	CASRRDREGSPLHF
TRBJ2-1	TRBV6-1	CASSEWQGRNNEQFF
TRBJ2-7	TRBV30	CAWSRQGGGSAEQYF
TRBJ2-5	TRBV7-6	CASSWVVGETQYF
TRBJ2-3	TRBV19	CASSPRGAGGIVRTDTQYF
TRBJ2-1	TRBV7-9	CASSSQTSGRANEQFF
TRBJ1-1	TRBV21-1	CASSKGSAEAFF
TRBJ2-1	TRBV5-4	CASSPRENEQFF
TRBJ1-1	TRBV5-5	CASSLLPGQGARTVEAFF
TRBJ2-1	TRBV19	CASSIRGSSYNEQFF
TRBJ2-7	TRBV28	CASSPPAGGREQYF
TRBJ1-1	TRBV3-1/TRBV3-2	CASSQVSGGTEAFF
TRBJ1-1	TRBV2	CASSVQGTEAFF
TRBJ2-3	TRBV2	CASSQAVVTDTQYF
TRBJ1-3	TRBV5-1	CASSVTGDSGNTIYF
TRBJ1-1	TRBV5-1	CASSAGQGISYTEAFF
TRBJ2-2	TRBV11-3	CASSSRGTTGELFF
TRBJ1-1	TRBV6-5	CASSYGDRGRTEAFF
TRBJ1-2	TRBV19	CASSMVRANYGYTF
TRBJ2-5	TRBV7-8	CASSLSTQETQYF
TRBJ2-7	TRBV7-9	CASSLQEGRYEQYF
TRBJ1-1	TRBV28	CASSGTDTEAFF
TRBJ2-2	TRBV3-1/TRBV3-2	CASSQDWDTGYTGELFF
TRBJ2-1	TRBV5-1	CASSLGPSGSYNEQFF
TRBJ1-6	TRBV30	CAWKGQLNSPLHF
TRBJ1-3	TRBV2	CARGGTTEGNTIYF
TRBJ1-4	TRBV5-1	CASSSGDANEKLFF
TRBJ2-5	TRBV7-9	CASSLRGTSGRMETQYF
TRBJ2-4	TRBV7-3	CASSLDRGSDIQYF
TRBJ2-6	TRBV5-1	CATTGAGANVLTF
TRBJ2-7	TRBV11-2	CASSSKSSSVEQYF